Detailed here is one T cell receptor (beta chain). These data originate in a study of T cells in localized non-small cell lung cancer. Assay: immunoSEQ multiplex PCR; the TCRdb copy retains only in-frame clones and omits some. The table shows around 20,000 clones, with about 88% occurring only once. This CDR3 region has 15 residues. V shed 7 bases, J shed 2 bases, and the junction held 7 bases outside the gene matches. The V gene's germline CDR1 is LGHNT and CDR2 FRNRAP. The specimen comprised peripheral blood, sampled before any cancer treatment. The V call is TRBV12-5, the J call TRBJ2-1; the match to TRBD2 covers 8 bases. This receptor was identified in a man aged 35 to 69 with stage I lung adenocarcinoma. This CDR3 is CASAPGGFPYNEQFF. The DNA for the CDR3 is TGTGCTAGTGCCCCGGGAGGGTTCCCCTACAATGAGCAGTTCTTC.